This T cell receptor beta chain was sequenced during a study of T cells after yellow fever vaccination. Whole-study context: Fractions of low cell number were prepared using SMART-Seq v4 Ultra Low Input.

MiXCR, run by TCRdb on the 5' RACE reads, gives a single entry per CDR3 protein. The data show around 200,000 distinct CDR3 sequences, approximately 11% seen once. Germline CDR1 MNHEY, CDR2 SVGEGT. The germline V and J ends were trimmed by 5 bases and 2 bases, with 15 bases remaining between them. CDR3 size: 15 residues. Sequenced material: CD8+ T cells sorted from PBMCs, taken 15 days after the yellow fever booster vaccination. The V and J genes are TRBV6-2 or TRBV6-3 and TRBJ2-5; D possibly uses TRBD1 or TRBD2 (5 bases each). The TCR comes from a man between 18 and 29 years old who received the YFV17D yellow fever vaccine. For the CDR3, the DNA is TGTGCCAGCAGTGCCCTTCCGGGACGACAAGAGACCCAGTACTTC. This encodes CASSALPGRQETQYF.